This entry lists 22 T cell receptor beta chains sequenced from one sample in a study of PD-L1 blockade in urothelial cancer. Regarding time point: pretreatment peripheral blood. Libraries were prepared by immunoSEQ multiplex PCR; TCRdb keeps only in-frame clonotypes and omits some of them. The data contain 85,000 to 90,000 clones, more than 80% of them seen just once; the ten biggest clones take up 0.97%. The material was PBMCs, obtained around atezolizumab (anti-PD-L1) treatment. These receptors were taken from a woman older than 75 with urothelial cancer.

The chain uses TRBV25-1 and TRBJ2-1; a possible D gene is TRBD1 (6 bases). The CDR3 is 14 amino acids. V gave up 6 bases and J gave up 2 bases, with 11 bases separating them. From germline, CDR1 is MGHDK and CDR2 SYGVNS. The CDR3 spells CASRGAGAYNEQFF. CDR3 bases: TGTGCCAGCAGAGGCGCAGGGGCCTACAATGAGCAGTTCTTC.

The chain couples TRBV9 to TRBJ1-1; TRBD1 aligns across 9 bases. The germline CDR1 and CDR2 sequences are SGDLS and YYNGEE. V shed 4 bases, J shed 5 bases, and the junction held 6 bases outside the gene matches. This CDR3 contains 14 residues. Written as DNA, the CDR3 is TGTGCCAGCAGCCAACTACAGGGGGCGACTGAAGCTTTCTTT. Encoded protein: CASSQLQGATEAFF.

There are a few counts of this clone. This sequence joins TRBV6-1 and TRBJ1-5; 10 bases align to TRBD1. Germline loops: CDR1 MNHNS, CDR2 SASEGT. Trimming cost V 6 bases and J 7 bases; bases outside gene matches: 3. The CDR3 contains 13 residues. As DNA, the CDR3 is TGTGCCAGCAGGGGGACAGGGGACCAGCCCCAGCATTTT. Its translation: CASRGTGDQPQHF.

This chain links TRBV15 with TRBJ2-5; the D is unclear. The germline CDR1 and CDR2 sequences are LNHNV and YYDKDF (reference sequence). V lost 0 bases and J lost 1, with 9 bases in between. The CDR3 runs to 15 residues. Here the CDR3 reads CATSRDPGTQETQYF. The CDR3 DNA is TGTGCCACCAGCAGAGATCCGGGTACCCAAGAGACCCAGTACTTC.

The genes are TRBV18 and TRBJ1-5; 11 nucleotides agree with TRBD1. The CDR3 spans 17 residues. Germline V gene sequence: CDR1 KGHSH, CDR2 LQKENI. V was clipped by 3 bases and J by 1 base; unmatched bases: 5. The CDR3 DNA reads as TGTGCCAGCTCACCCGGGACAGGGGGTAGGAGCAATCAGCCCCAGCATTTT. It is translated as CASSPGTGGRSNQPQHF.

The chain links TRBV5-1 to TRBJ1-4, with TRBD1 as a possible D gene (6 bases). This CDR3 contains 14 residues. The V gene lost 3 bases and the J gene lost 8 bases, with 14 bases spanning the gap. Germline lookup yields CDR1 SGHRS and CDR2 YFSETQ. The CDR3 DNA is TGCGCCAGCAGCTCAACAGGGTCTCGGGAAAAACTGTTTTTT. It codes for CASSSTGSREKLFF.

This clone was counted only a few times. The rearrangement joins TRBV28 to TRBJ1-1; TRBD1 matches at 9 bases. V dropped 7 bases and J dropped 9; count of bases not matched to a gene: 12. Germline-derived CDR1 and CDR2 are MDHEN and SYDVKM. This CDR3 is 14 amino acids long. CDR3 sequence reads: CASNRDRVARQAFF. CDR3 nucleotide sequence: TGTGCCAGCAACCGGGACAGGGTGGCCAGACAAGCTTTCTTT.

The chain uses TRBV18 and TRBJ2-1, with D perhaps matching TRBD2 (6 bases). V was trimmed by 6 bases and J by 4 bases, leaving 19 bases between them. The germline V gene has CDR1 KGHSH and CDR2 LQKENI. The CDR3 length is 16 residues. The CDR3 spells CASSRLPGEGYNEQFF. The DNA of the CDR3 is TGTGCCAGCTCTCGACTACCGGGAGAGGGGTACAATGAGCAGTTCTTC.

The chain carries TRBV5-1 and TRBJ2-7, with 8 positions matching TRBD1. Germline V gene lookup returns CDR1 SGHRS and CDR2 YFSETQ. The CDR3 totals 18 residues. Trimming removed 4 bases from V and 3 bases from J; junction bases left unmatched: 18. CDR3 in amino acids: CASSPGLGAGQGLYEQYF. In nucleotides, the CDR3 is TGCGCCAGCAGCCCGGGTCTAGGCGCCGGACAGGGCCTCTACGAGCAGTACTTC.

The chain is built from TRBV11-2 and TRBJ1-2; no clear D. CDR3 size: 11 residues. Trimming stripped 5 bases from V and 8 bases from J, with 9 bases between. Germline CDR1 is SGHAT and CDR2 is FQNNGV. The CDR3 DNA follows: TGTGCCAGCAGCCCAAACATAGGCTACACCTTC. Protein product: CASSPNIGYTF.

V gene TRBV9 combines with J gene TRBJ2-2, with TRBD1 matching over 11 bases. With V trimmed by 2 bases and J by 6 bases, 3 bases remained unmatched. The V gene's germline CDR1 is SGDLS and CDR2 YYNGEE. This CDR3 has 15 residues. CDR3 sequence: CASSVRDRGAGELFF. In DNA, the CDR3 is TGTGCCAGCAGCGTCCGGGACAGGGGGGCCGGGGAGCTGTTTTTT. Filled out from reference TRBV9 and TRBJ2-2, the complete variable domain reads DSGVTQTPKHLITATGQRVTLRCSPRSGDLSVYWYQQSLDQGLQFLIQYYNGEERAKGNILERFSAQQFPDLHSELNLSSLELGDSALYFCASSVRDRGAGELFFGEGSRLTVL.

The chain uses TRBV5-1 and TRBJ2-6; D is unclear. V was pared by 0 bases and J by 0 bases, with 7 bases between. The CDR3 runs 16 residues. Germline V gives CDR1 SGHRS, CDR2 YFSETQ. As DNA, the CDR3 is TGCGCCAGCAGCTTGGCCCAGTTCTCTGGGGCCAACGTCCTGACTTTC. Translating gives CASSLAQFSGANVLTF.

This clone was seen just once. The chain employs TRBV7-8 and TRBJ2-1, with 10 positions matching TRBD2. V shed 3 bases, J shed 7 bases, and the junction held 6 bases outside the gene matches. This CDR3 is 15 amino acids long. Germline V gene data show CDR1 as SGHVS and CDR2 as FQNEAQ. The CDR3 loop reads CASSFRSGRDNEQFF. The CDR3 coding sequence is TGTGCCAGCAGCTTTAGAAGCGGGAGGGATAATGAGCAGTTCTTC.

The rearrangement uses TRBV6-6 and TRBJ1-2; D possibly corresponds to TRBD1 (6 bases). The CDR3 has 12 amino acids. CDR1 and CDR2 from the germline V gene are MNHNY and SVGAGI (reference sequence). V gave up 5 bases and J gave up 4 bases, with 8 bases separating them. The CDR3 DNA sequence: TGTGCCAGCAGTCAGGACAGCTATGGCTACACCTTC. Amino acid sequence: CASSQDSYGYTF.

CDR3 nucleotides: TGTGCCAGCAGTTACGGCCAGGGGGTCTACGAGCAGTACTTC. The encoded protein is CASSYGQGVYEQYF. This chain connects TRBV6-5 to TRBJ2-7; TRBD1 matches at 7 bases. The germline gives CDR1 MNHEY, CDR2 SVGAGI. There are 14 residues in the CDR3. V gave up 2 bases and J gave up 3 bases; unmatched junction bases: 4.

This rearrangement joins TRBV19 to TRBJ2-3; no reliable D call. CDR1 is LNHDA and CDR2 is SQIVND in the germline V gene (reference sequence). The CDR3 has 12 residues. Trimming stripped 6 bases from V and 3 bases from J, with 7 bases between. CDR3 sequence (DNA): TGTGCCAGTAGGTCTCGGACAGATACGCAGTATTTT. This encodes CASRSRTDTQYF.

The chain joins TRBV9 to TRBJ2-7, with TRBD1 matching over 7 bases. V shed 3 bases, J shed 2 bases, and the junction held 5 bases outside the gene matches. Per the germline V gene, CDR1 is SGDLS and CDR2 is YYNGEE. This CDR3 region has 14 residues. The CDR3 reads CASSAETGTYEQYF. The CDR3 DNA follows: TGTGCCAGCAGCGCCGAGACAGGGACCTACGAGCAGTACTTC.

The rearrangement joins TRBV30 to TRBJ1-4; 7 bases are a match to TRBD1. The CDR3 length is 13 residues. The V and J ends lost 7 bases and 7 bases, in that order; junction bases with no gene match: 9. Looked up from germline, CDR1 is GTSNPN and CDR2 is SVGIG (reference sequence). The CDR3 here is CALNRGGSEKLFF. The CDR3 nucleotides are TGTGCCTTGAACAGGGGTGGAAGTGAAAAACTGTTTTTT.

CDR3 in amino acids: CASSFGQTGYTGELFF. In DNA, the CDR3 is TGCGCCAGCAGCTTTGGCCAGACGGGGTACACCGGGGAGCTGTTTTTT. V usage is TRBV5-1 and J usage is TRBJ2-2; D is perhaps TRBD2 (5 bases). The CDR3 loop spans 16 amino acids. Germline loops: CDR1 SGHRS, CDR2 YFSETQ. The V end lost 2 bases, the J end lost 3 bases, and 14 bases lay between the germline ends.

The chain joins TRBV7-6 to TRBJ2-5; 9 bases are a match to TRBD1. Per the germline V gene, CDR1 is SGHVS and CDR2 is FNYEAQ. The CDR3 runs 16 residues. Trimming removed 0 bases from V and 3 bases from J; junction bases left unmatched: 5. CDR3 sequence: CASSLATGGNEETQYF. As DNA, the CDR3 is TGTGCCAGCAGCTTAGCGACAGGGGGGAATGAAGAGACCCAGTACTTC. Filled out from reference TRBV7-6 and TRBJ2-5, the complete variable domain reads GAGVSQSPRYKVTKRGQDVALRCDPISGHVSLYWYRQALGQGPEFLTYFNYEAQQDKSGLPNDRFSAERPEGSISTLTIQRTEQRDSAMYRCASSLATGGNEETQYFGPGTRLLVL.

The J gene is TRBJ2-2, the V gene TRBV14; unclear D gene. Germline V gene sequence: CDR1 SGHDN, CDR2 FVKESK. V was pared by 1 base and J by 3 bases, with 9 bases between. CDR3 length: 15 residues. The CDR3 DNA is TGTGCCAGCAGCCAAGGCCAGTGGTACACCGGGGAGCTGTTTTTT. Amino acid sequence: CASSQGQWYTGELFF.

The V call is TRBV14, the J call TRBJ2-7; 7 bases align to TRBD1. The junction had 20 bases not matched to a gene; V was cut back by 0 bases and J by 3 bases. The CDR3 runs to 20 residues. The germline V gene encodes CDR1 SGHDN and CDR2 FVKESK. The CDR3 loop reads CASSQDRVFIGTARFYEQYF. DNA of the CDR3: TGTGCCAGCAGCCAAGATAGAGTTTTCATCGGGACAGCCCGTTTCTACGAGCAGTACTTC.